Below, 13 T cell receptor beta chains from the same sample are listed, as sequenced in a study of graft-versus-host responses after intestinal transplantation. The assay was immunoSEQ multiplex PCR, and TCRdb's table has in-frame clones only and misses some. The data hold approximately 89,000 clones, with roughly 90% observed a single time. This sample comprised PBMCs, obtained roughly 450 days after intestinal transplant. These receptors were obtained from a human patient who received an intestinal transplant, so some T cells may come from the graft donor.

The chain's CDR3 is CASSSPSHEQFF. Written as DNA, the CDR3 is TGTGCCAGCAGTTCCCCCTCGCATGAGCAGTTCTTC. The chain carries TRBV6-5 and TRBJ2-1; D call uncertain. This CDR3 has 12 residues. CDR1 is MNHEY, CDR2 SVGAGI, per germline. Deletions cut 4 bases from V and 8 bases from J, with 9 bases between.

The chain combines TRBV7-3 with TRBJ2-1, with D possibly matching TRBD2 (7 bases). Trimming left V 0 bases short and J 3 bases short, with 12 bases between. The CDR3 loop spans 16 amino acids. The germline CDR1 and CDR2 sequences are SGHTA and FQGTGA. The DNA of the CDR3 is TGTGCCAGCAGCTTAACGTCCGGGGGGCTCTACAATGAGCAGTTCTTC. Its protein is CASSLTSGGLYNEQFF.

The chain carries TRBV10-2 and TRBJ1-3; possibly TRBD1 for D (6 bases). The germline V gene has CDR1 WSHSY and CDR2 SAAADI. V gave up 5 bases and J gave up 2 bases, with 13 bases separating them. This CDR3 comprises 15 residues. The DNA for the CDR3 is TGCGCCAGCAGTAAACAAACAGGGACTGGAAACACCATATATTTT. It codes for CASSKQTGTGNTIYF.

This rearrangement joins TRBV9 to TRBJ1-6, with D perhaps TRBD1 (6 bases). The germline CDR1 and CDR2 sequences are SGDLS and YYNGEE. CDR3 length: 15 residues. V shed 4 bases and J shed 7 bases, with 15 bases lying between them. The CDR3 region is CASSSRGQANSPLHF. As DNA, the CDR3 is TGTGCCAGCAGCTCCCGGGGGCAGGCAAATTCACCCCTCCACTTT.

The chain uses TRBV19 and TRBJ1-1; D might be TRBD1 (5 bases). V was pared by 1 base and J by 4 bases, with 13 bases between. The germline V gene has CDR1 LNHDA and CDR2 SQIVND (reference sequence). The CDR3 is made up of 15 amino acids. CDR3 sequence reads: CASSIGGRAGTEAFF. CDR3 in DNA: TGTGCCAGTAGTATAGGGGGCAGGGCGGGCACTGAAGCTTTCTTT.

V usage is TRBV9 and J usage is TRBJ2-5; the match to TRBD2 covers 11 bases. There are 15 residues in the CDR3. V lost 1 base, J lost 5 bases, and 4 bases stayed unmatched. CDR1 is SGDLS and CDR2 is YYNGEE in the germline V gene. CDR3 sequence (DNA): TGTGCCAGCAGCGTACCTACTAGCGGGGGTGAGACCCAGTACTTC. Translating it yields CASSVPTSGGETQYF.

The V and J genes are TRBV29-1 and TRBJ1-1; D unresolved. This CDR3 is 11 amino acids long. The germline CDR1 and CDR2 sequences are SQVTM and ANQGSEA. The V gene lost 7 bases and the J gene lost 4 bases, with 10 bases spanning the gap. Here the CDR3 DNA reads TGCAGCGCTGAGGGAGGCACTGAAGCTTTCTTT. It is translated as CSAEGGTEAFF.

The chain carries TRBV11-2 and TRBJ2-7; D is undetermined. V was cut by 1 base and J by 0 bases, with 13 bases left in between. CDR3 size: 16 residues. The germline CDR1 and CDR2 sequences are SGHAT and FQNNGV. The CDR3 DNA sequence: TGTGCCAGCAGCTTAGGTTTTGGTAGCAGCTCCTACGAGCAGTACTTC. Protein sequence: CASSLGFGSSSYEQYF.

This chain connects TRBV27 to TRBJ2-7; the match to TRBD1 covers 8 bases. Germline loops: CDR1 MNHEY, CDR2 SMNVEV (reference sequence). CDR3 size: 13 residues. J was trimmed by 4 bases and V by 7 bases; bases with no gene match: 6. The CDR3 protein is CASTGGLGYEQYF. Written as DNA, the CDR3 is TGTGCCAGCACAGGGGGCCTTGGGTACGAGCAGTACTTC.

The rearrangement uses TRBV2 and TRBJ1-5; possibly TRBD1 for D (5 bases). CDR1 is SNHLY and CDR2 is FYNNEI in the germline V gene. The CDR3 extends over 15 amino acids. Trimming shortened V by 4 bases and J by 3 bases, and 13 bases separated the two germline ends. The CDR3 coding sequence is TGTGCCAGCAGTGGGGGGGACGGATACAATCAGCCCCAGCATTTT. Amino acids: CASSGGDGYNQPQHF.

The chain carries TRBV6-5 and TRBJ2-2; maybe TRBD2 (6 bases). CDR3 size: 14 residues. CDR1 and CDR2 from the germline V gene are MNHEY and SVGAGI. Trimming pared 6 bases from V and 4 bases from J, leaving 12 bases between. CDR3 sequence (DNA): TGTGCCAGCAGAACCGGGACTCTCACCGGGGAGCTGTTTTTT. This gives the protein CASRTGTLTGELFF.

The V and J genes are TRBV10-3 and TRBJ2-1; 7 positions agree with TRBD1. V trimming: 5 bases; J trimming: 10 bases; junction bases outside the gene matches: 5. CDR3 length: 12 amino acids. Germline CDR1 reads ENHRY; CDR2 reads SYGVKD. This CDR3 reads CAISPDRDEQFF. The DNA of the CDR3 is TGTGCCATCAGTCCCGACAGGGACGAGCAGTTCTTC.

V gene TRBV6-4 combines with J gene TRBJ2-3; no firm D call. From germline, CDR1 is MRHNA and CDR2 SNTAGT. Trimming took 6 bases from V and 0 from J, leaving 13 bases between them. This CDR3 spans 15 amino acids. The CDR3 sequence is CASSVDGDSTDTQYF. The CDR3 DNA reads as TGTGCCAGCAGCGTGGACGGAGATAGCACAGATACGCAGTATTTT.